Here is one T cell receptor beta chain with its context. The entry originates in a study of blood T cell repertoires in COVID-19. Study details: Specimens from acute and convalescent COVID-19 originated in the United States, Italy and Spain. PBMCs, B-cell-depleted T cells, or T cells were the source of the cDNA or gDNA that made up the material.

V lost 5 bases, J lost 0 bases, and 17 bases lay in between. Germline loops: CDR1 SGHVS, CDR2 FQNEAQ. There are 17 residues in the CDR3. Authors' analysis steps: Estimation of nucleated cell counts was performed using reference gene primer amplification. Some clones are missing from TCRdb's copy, which holds only in-frame ones; the method was immunoSEQ multiplex PCR. V, J and clone size are those of that table, while D and trimming were read from the DNA. This sample carries approximately 350,000 clones, 80% to 90% of them seen once, and the ten largest clones take 2.5% to 3.5%. Sequenced: peripheral blood. This sequence joins TRBV7-8 and TRBJ2-4; a weak D match, TRBD1 (5 bases). The clonotype comes from a woman in her 30s with COVID-19, enrolled during active disease. The CDR3 coding sequence is TGTGCCAGCAGCCACTACTCAGGGCCGCTAGCCAAAAACATTCAGTACTTC. Its translation is CASSHYSGPLAKNIQYF.